Given below is one T cell receptor (beta chain) in context. This sample is drawn from a study of CD39 and CD103 CD8 tumor-infiltrating T cells. TCRdb's copy holds only in-frame clones and misses some; the assay was immunoSEQ multiplex PCR. The table has approximately 420 clones, around 60% seen once. Sequencing was done on a sample of CD39+ CD103+ CD8+ T cells sorted from a lymph node. Subset defined: CD103+CD39+ double-positive CD45RA- CD8 T cells. The receptor was derived from a human donor with head and neck squamous cell carcinoma.

The CDR3 DNA reads as TGTGCCAGTACGATCGGACTAGGAATGGATACGCAGTATTTT. Amino acid sequence: CASTIGLGMDTQYF. The chain is built from TRBV19 and TRBJ2-3; 7 bases match TRBD2. CDR1 is LNHDA and CDR2 is SQIVND in the germline V gene (reference sequence). The CDR3 sequence is 14 residues long. The junction had 10 bases not matched to a gene; V was cut back by 7 bases and J by 6 bases. Complete variable domain (other parts from reference TRBV19 and TRBJ2-3): DGGITQSPKYLFRKEGQNVTLSCEQNLNHDAMYWYRQDPGQGLRLIYYSQIVNDFQKGDIAEGYSVSREKKESFPLTVTSAQKNPTAFYLCASTIGLGMDTQYFGPGTRLTVL.